Listed below are T cell receptor beta chains from one sample, sequenced in a study of blood T cell repertoires in COVID-19. The data were produced by immunoSEQ multiplex PCR, yet TCRdb's version contains in-frame clones alone and is incomplete. The sample shows some 100,000 clones, about 81% of them seen only once. The specimen sequenced was peripheral blood. The source is a human donor in a cohort sampled during active COVID-19. The CDR3 runs from the conserved cysteine through the conserved F or W. D genes are given only for firm matches. Size is omitted from some rows. Given values are once, few, many or a class for expanded clones.

>TRBV7-2|NA|NA|TRBJ1-3
CASSLASAGLSSGNTIYF
TGTGCCAGCAGCTTAGCATCGGCAGGGTTAAGCTCTGGAAACACCATATATTTT
>TRBV19|TRBD1|NA|TRBJ2-7
CASSPRRRGQERYEQYF
TGTGCCAGTAGCCCCCGCCGCCGGGGACAGGAAAGATACGAGCAGTACTTC
>TRBV9|TRBD1|NA|TRBJ1-2
CASSTRDRASYGYTF
TGTGCCAGCAGCACGCGGGACAGGGCGTCGTATGGCTACACCTTC
>TRBV10-3|NA|NA|TRBJ1-4
CAIRGGPDEKLFF
TGTGCCATCAGGGGGGGGCCAGATGAAAAACTGTTTTTT
>TRBV2|NA|NA|TRBJ2-3
CASSRLMDTQYF
TGTGCCAGCTCCAGGCTGATGGATACGCAGTATTTT
>TRBV15|NA|NA|TRBJ1-1
CATSRGRTNTEAFF
TGTGCCACCAGCAGAGGGCGGACTAACACTGAAGCTTTCTTT
>TRBV3-1/TRBV3-2|NA|once|TRBJ2-4
CASSQGYWEVIQYF
TGTGCCAGCAGCCAAGGGTACTGGGAGGTCATTCAGTACTTC
>TRBV6-2/TRBV6-3|TRBD1|NA|TRBJ1-6
CASSYQTGGSSPLHF
TGTGCCAGCAGTTACCAGACAGGGGGTAGTTCACCCCTCCACTTT
>TRBV6-2/TRBV6-3|NA|NA|TRBJ2-7
CASSYYTSRVHEQYF
TGTGCCAGCAGTTATTACACCAGCAGGGTGCACGAGCAGTACTTC
>TRBV9|TRBD2|NA|TRBJ2-2
CASSVANLGLHTGELFF
TGTGCCAGCAGCGTAGCAAATTTGGGACTACACACCGGGGAGCTGTTTTTT
>TRBV6-6|NA|NA|TRBJ2-3
CASSYSSVSTDTQYF
TGTGCCAGCAGTTACTCGAGCGTTAGCACAGATACGCAGTATTTT
>TRBV19|NA|NA|TRBJ1-2
CASSNSRYGYTF
TGTGCCAGTAGTAACAGCCGCTATGGCTACACCTTC
>TRBV6-5|NA|many|TRBJ2-5
CASSSEGKQETQYF
TGTGCCAGCAGTTCTGAGGGTAAACAAGAGACCCAGTACTTC
>TRBV5-6|NA|NA|TRBJ2-1
CASSLAGQFAYNEQFF
TGTGCCAGCAGCTTGGCCGGACAGTTCGCCTACAATGAGCAGTTCTTC
>TRBV18|NA|NA|TRBJ2-7
CASSRSSVTSLEQYF
TGTGCCAGCTCACGCTCCAGCGTCACATCTTTGGAGCAGTACTTC
>TRBV12-3/TRBV12-4|NA|once|TRBJ1-2
CASERGHNYGYTF
TGTGCCAGCGAGCGGGGACATAACTATGGCTACACCTTC
>TRBV5-1|NA|NA|TRBJ2-7
CASSYDFPYEQYF
TGCGCCAGCAGTTACGACTTTCCCTACGAGCAGTACTTC
>TRBV3-1/TRBV3-2|TRBD1|NA|TRBJ2-7
CAAEDRDLHEQYF
TGTGCCGCCGAGGACAGGGACCTCCACGAGCAGTACTTC
>TRBV7-3|NA|NA|TRBJ1-1
CASSLRGVVNTEAFF
TGTGCCAGCAGCTTAAGGGGAGTGGTCAACACTGAAGCTTTCTTT
>TRBV2|NA|NA|TRBJ1-3
CASSGQLQVYGNTIYF
TGTGCCAGCAGTGGACAGCTTCAGGTTTATGGGAACACCATATATTTT
>TRBV7-3|TRBD1|NA|TRBJ2-2
CASSLSTGGTGELFF
TGTGCCAGCAGCTTATCTACAGGGGGCACCGGGGAGCTGTTTTTT
>TRBV6-6|TRBD1|NA|TRBJ1-2
CASSRRQGSYGYTF
TGTGCCAGCAGCCGAAGACAGGGGTCCTATGGCTACACCTTC
>TRBV7-8|TRBD1|few|TRBJ2-7
CASSTGTGSSEQYF
TGTGCCAGCAGTACCGGGACAGGGTCATCCGAGCAGTACTTC
>TRBV7-9|TRBD1|NA|TRBJ1-4
CASSFRRTGDRGQEKLFF
TGTGCCAGCAGCTTTCGCCGGACAGGGGATCGGGGTCAGGAAAAACTGTTTTTT